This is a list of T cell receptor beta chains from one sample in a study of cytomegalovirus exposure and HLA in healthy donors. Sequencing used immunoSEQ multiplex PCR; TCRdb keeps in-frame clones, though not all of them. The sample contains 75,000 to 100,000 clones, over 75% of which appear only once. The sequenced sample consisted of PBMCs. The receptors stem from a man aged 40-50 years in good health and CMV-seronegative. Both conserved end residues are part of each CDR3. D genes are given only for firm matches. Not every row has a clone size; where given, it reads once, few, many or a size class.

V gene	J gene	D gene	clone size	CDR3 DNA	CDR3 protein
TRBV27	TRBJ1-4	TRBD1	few	TGTGCCAGCAGTGCAGGGGGCGTCAGGGAAAAACTGTTTTTT	CASSAGGVREKLFF
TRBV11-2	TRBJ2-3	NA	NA	TGTGCCAGCAGCTTAGATATGACAGATACGCAGTATTTT	CASSLDMTDTQYF
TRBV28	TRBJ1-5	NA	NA	TGTGCCAGCATCGAGTCGGAGGTTCAGCCCCAGCATTTT	CASIESEVQPQHF
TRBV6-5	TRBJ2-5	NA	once	TGTGCCAGCAGCAGTAGTCAGGGCAGGAGAGAGACCCAGTACTTC	CASSSSQGRRETQYF
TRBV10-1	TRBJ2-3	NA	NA	TGCGCCAGCAGCGAGGCCGGAGATACGCAGTATTTT	CASSEAGDTQYF
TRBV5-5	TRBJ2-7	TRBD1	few	TGTGCCAGCAGGGGACAGGACCAGTACGAGCAGTACTTC	CASRGQDQYEQYF
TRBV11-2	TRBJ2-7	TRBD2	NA	TGTGCCAGCAGCTTAGATCGCAGCGGGGGGGCCTACGAGCAGTACTTC	CASSLDRSGGAYEQYF
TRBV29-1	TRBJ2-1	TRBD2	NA	TGCAGCGTTGGCCAACTAGCGGGAGCCTACAATGAGCAGTTCTTC	CSVGQLAGAYNEQFF
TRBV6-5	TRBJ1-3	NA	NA	TGTGCCAGCAGTTGGCAGAACACCATATATTTT	CASSWQNTIYF
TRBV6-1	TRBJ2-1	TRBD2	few	TGTGCCAGCAGACCGGGACTAGCGAATGAGCAGTTCTTC	CASRPGLANEQFF
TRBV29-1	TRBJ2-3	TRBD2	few	TGCAGCGTGACTAGCGGGGGGGTGGGCACAGATACGCAGTATTTT	CSVTSGGVGTDTQYF
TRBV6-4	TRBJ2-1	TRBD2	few	TGTGCCAGCAGTGAGTCGGGACTAGCGGGGTCAGCTGAGCAGTTCTTC	CASSESGLAGSAEQFF
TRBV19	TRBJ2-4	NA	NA	TGTGCCAGTAGTCGACAGGATATAAACATTCAGTACTTC	CASSRQDINIQYF
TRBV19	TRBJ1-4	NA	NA	TGTGCCAGTAGTGGCCTCGGGGGACGGGAAAAACTGTTTTTT	CASSGLGGREKLFF
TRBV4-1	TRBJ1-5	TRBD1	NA	TGCGCCAGCAGCCACAACCCCGACAGGGCTCAGCCCCAGCATTTT	CASSHNPDRAQPQHF
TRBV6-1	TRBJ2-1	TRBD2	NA	TGTGCCAGCAGTGAAAGCTCTAGCGGGGGTCCCAGCGCCTACAATGAGCAGTTCTTC	CASSESSSGGPSAYNEQFF
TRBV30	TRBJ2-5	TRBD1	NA	TGTGCCTGGAAATTAGGGGGCATCCAAGAGACCCAGTACTTC	CAWKLGGIQETQYF
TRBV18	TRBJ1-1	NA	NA	TGTGCCAGCTCATCCAGGGGCGGCCCTGAAGCTTTCTTT	CASSSRGGPEAFF
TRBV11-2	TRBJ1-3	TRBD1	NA	TGTGCCAGCAGCCAGGGGGGCCCCGGGAGAAACACCATATATTTT	CASSQGGPGRNTIYF
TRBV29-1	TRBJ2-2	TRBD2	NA	TGCAGCGTTTACGGACTAGCGGGAGGGCCTAGTAACACCGGGGAGCTGTTTTTT	CSVYGLAGGPSNTGELFF
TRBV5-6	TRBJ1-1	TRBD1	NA	TGTGCCAGCAGCCGGACAGGGCTTCTTGAAGCTTTCTTT	CASSRTGLLEAFF
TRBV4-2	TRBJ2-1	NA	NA	TGTGCCAGCAGCCCGGACCGGGGTACTCCCTACAATGAGCAGTTCTTC	CASSPDRGTPYNEQFF
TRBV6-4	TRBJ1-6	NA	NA	TGTGCCAGCAGTGACCGGGGGGGTTCACCCCTCCACTTT	CASSDRGGSPLHF
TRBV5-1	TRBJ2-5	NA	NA	TGCGCCAGCAGCTTGGGTCTAGCCCGGGAGACCCAGTACTTC	CASSLGLARETQYF
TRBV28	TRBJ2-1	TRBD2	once	TGTGCCAGCAGCCGGACGGGAGCGGGAGCCTACAATGAGCAGTTCTTC	CASSRTGAGAYNEQFF
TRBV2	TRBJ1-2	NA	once	TGTGCCAGCACCGAGCGGTACGGCTACACCTTC	CASTERYGYTF
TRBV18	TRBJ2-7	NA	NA	TGTGCCAGCTCACCAACCCAGGGCAGGGACGAGCAGTACTTC	CASSPTQGRDEQYF
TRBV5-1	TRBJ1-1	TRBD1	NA	TGCGCCAGCAGCGCCGGGACAGGCCCGGGGACTGAAGCTTTCTTT	CASSAGTGPGTEAFF
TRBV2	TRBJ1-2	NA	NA	TGTGCCAGCAGTGAAGCCTTGAAACAATCAGGCTACACCTTC	CASSEALKQSGYTF
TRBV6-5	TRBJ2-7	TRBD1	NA	TGTGCCAGCAGTTACTCCACAGGGGACGAGCAGTACTTC	CASSYSTGDEQYF
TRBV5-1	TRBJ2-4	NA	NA	TGCGCCAGCAGCTTTGATTTAGCGGTCAAAAACATTCAGTACTTC	CASSFDLAVKNIQYF
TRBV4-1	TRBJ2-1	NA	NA	TGCGCCAGGGACAGAGCCGACAATGAGCAGTTCTTC	CARDRADNEQFF
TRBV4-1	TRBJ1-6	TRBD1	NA	TGCGCCAGCAGCCAAACACAGGGGTCCTATAATTCACCCCTCCACTTT	CASSQTQGSYNSPLHF
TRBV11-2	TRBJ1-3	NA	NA	TGTGCCAGCAGCCCAATCACAGGTTCCTCCTCTGGAAACACCATATATTTT	CASSPITGSSSGNTIYF
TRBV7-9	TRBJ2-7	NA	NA	TGTTCCAGCAGCTCGGCTACAGACGAGCAGTACTTC	CSSSSATDEQYF
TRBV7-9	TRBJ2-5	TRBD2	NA	TGTGCCAGCAGCTTAGTCCCAGCGGGAGTCTTGGAGACCCAGTACTTC	CASSLVPAGVLETQYF
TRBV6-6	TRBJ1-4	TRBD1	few	TGTGCCAGCAGGACAGGGAGCGGTGCAACTAATGAAAAACTGTTTTTT	CASRTGSGATNEKLFF
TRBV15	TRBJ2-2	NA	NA	TGTGCCACCAGCAGAGAACAGATGAACACCGGGGAGCTGTTTTTT	CATSREQMNTGELFF
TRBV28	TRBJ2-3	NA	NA	TGTGCCAGCAGCCGGAGTGATACGCAGTATTTT	CASSRSDTQYF
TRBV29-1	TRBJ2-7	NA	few	TGCAGCGTCATAAATCCTAGGAGCTCCTACGAGCAGTACTTC	CSVINPRSSYEQYF